This record covers a single TCR beta chain. In the source study's methods: Estimated nucleated cell counts came from reference gene primer amplification. Repertoires were generated with immunoSEQ multiplex PCR, while TCRdb's copy carries only in-frame clones and drops some. V, J and clone size reflect that table, while D and trimming were determined from the DNA. Counted here are about 190,000 clones, around three quarters occurring once; the ten biggest clones make up around a sixth. The sample originates from a study of blood T cell repertoires in COVID-19. On the study more broadly: Collection of acute and convalescent COVID-19 samples took place in the United States, Italy and Spain. PBMCs, B-cell-depleted T cells, or T cells were the source of the cDNA or gDNA that made up the material.

The germline V gene encodes CDR1 LNHNV and CDR2 YYDKDF (reference sequence). The V and J ends lost 8 bases and 4 bases, in that order; junction bases with no gene match: 9. This CDR3 has 15 residues. The TCR comes from a man aged 60 to 75 with active or convalescent COVID-19. The material sequenced was peripheral blood. This rearrangement joins TRBV15 to TRBJ2-2; TRBD1 matches 8 bases. The CDR3 bases are TGTGCCACCGAGCCTGACAGGGGTTTCACCGGGGAGCTGTTTTTT. Its protein is CATEPDRGFTGELFF.